The clone carrying this TCR beta chain showed up just a few times. What it binds is not known. The CDR3 sequence is 12 residues long. Germline loops: CDR1 MDHEN, CDR2 SYDVKM. Trimming cost V 7 bases and J 7 bases, with 14 bases left between them. This record belongs to a study of CD8 T cells in ankylosing spondylitis. Study-level points and caveats: Made up of eight or nine highly homologous variants, a TCR beta motif appeared characteristic of ankylosing spondylitis blood. From matched ankylosing spondylitis synovial fluid, disease-linked clones were reportedly recovered at significantly enriched levels. A CD8+ phenotype characterized the disease-linked clones, which were relatively rare in peripheral blood. Some of the motif variants had earlier been found in reactive arthritis patients' fluid and blood.

Quantitative 5'-RACE was performed with molecular barcodes, and it yielded the TCR beta libraries. MiXCR, applied by TCRdb to the 5' RACE reads, yields one record per CDR3 protein. This sample has roughly 300,000 distinct CDR3 sequences, with less than 9.5% found just once. J is TRBJ2-7 and V is TRBV28; D possibly corresponds to TRBD1 (5 bases). The sequenced sample was blood, either unsorted or a sorted T cell fraction (not recorded which). The source of this sequence is a male donor with ankylosing spondylitis. The CDR3 here is CASTTGKDEQYF. The CDR3 DNA reads as TGTGCCAGCACAACAGGAAAAGATGAGCAGTACTTC.